The 5 T cell receptor beta chains given below trace back to one sample, sequenced in a study of CD8+ T cells in alopecia areata. After isolation, RNA underwent reverse transcription to generate cDNA as the sequencing template. Produced via immunoSEQ multiplex PCR; TCRdb's table is partial and in-frame only. The top ten hold more than 0.95% of the sample, which has more than 200,000 clones, under 80% seen once. The sequences come from CD4+ T cells sorted from blood, collected at week 0. These receptors were taken from a human donor with alopecia areata.

The chain uses TRBV30 and TRBJ2-4, with D tentatively TRBD2 (6 bases). Germline CDR1 and CDR2: GTSNPN and SVGIG (reference sequence). Trimming cost V 4 bases and J 5 bases, with 15 bases left between them. This CDR3 spans 14 amino acids. CDR3 region: CAWKGPGGENIQYF. CDR3 DNA sequence: TGTGCCTGGAAAGGCCCTGGAGGGGAAAACATTCAGTACTTC.

This clone was recorded a few times. The chain recombines TRBV5-1 with TRBJ1-1; the D is unclear. V dropped 0 bases and J dropped 4 bases, with 13 bases sitting between them. The CDR3 has 15 amino acids. Germline values: CDR1 SGHRS, CDR2 YFSETQ. CDR3 amino acids: CASSLAGERATEAFF. CDR3 coding DNA: TGCGCCAGCAGCTTGGCTGGGGAAAGGGCCACTGAAGCTTTCTTT.

This chain connects TRBV5-6 to TRBJ2-7; 8 bases fit TRBD1. This CDR3 spans 15 amino acids. From germline, CDR1 is SGHDT and CDR2 YYEEEE. With 0 bases clipped from V and 4 bases from J, the junction kept 6 bases outside the gene matches. The CDR3 reads CASSLGWTGLYEQYF. The CDR3 region has the DNA TGTGCCAGCAGCTTGGGTTGGACAGGGCTATACGAGCAGTACTTC.

Points on this clone: The sample has other DNA sequences that encode this CDR3 too. V and J are TRBV30 and TRBJ2-5; D unclear. The V gene's germline CDR1 is GTSNPN and CDR2 SVGIG (reference sequence). This CDR3 is 11 amino acids long. Trimming cost V 4 bases and J 5 bases, with 8 bases left between them. CDR3 loop: CAWTTKETQYF. In nucleotides, the CDR3 is TGTGCCTGGACCACAAAGGAGACCCAGTACTTC.

The chain has TRBV7-9 and TRBJ1-1; TRBD1 agrees at 9 bases. The CDR3 length is 14 residues. Germline V gene sequence: CDR1 SEHNR, CDR2 FQNEAQ (reference sequence). V lost 5 bases to trimming and J lost 6 bases; unmatched junction nucleotides: 7. The CDR3 nucleotides are TGTGCCAGCAGCCCGGACAGGGGACGGGCTGAAGCTTTCTTT. This sequence encodes CASSPDRGRAEAFF.